This entry is about one T cell receptor (beta chain). Its target is not known. One entry per CDR3 protein results from TCRdb running MiXCR on the reads. The table includes over 95,000 distinct CDR3 sequences, roughly 30% detected once. The data were taken from a study of T cell repertoires in cytomegalovirus infection. The CDR3 length is 14 residues. Trimming removed 6 bases from V and 6 bases from J; junction bases left unmatched: 8. The chain carries TRBV12-3 or TRBV12-4 and TRBJ1-1; 9 bases map to TRBD1. The TCR was taken from a human donor in good health (CMV status not recorded). Some clones in this sample may be carry-over from other donors' samples. The source material was CD8+ T cells from cultured PBMCs, sampled from culture after CMV antigen stimulation. The CDR3 nucleotides read TGTGCCAGCAGCCCCGGACAGGGGCTTTCTGAAGCTTTCTTT. Protein sequence: CASSPGQGLSEAFF.